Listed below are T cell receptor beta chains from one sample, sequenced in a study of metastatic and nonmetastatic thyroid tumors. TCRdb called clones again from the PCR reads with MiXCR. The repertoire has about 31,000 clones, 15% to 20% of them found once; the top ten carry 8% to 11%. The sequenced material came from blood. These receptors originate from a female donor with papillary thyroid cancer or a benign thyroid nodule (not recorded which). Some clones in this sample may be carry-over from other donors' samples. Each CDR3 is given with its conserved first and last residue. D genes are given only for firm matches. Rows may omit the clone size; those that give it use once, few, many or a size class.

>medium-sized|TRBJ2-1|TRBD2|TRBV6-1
TGTGCCAGCAGTGAACTGACTAGCGGGAGAAAGAACAATGAGCAGTTCTTC
CASSELTSGRKNNEQFF
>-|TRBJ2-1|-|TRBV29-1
TGCGGCGTTGCCAGACAGTGCGACCATGAGCAGTTCTTC
CGVARQCDHEQFF
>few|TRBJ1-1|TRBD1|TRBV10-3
TGTGCCATCAGTGACAGGGGGGACACTGAAGCTTTCTTT
CAISDRGDTEAFF
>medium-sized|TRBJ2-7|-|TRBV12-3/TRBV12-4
TGTGCCAGCAGTGTGGGGCACGAGCAGTACTTC
CASSVGHEQYF
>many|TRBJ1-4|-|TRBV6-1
TGTGCCAGCAGTGAAGGGGGTCCCTTAGGGATTAATGAAAAACTGTTTTTT
CASSEGGPLGINEKLFF
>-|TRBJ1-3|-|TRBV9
TGTGCCAGCAGCGTAGATGGGACACCGGGAAACACCATATATTTT
CASSVDGTPGNTIYF
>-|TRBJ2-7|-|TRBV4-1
TGCGCCAGCAGCCCCATGGGCGATCAGTACTTC
CASSPMGDQYF
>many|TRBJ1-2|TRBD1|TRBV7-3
TGTGCCAGCAGCTTCACCTCGGGACAGGGGGCGCGGAATGGCTACACCTTC
CASSFTSGQGARNGYTF
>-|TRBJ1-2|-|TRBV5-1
TGCGCCAGCAGCCGCCGCCTTTATCAGCGTGGGCGGGGTGGCTACACCTTC
CASSRRLYQRGRGGYTF
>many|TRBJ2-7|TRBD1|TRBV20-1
TGCAGTGCTAGCGGGACAGGGGGGTACGAGCAGTACTTC
CSASGTGGYEQYF
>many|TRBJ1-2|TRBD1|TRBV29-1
TGCAGCGTCGGGACAGGGGAGGACCCTAACTATGGCTACACCTTC
CSVGTGEDPNYGYTF
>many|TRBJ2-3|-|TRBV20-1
TGCAGTGCTGAGGACCGAACGGGGCGCACAGATACGCAGTATTTT
CSAEDRTGRTDTQYF
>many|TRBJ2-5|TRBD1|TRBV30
TGTGCCTGGAGTTGGGGACAGTCCGGGTTGGAGACCCAGTACTTC
CAWSWGQSGLETQYF
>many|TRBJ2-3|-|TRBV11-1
TGTGCCAGCAGCTTAGGTCTACAGGAAAGAACAGATACGCAGTATTTT
CASSLGLQERTDTQYF
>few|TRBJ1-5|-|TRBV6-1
TGTGCCAGCAGTGGGGGGCTTGGCAATCAGCCCCAGCATTTT
CASSGGLGNQPQHF
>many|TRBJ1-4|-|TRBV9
TGTGCCAGCAGCATAACAGGGTGGGGAGAAAAACTGTTTTTT
CASSITGWGEKLFF
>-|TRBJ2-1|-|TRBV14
TGTGCCAGCAGCCAAGATCCGATTAGGCGGGGACCGACTTTTTTCGGCTCCTACAATGAGCAGTTCTTC
CASSQDPIRRGPTFFGSYNEQFF
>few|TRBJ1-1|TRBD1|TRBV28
TGTGCCAGCAGCCGTAACAGGGGATACGAAGCTTTCTTT
CASSRNRGYEAFF
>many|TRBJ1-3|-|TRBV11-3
TGTGCCAGCAGCTTCTCAGACTACACCATATATTTT
CASSFSDYTIYF
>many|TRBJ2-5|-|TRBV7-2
TGTGCCAGCAGCTTAGTAGCGCAAGAGACCCAGTACTTC
CASSLVAQETQYF
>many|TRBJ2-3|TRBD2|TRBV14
TGTGCCAGCAGCCAATTGTCGGTTCTAGCGGACCTCACAGATACGCAGTATTTT
CASSQLSVLADLTDTQYF
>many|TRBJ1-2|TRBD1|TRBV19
TGTGCCAGTAGTATTAGGTTGGGACAGAACTATGGCTACACCTTC
CASSIRLGQNYGYTF
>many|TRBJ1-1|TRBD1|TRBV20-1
TGCAGTGCTGCATATCAGGGGGCGGGCACTGAAGCTTTCTTT
CSAAYQGAGTEAFF
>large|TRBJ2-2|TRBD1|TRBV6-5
TGTGCCAGCAGTTACGGGACAGAAGATAACACCGGGGAGCTGTTTTTT
CASSYGTEDNTGELFF
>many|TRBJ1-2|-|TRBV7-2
TGTGCCAGCAGCCCACGGCGGGGAAGGGGCTACACCTTC
CASSPRRGRGYTF
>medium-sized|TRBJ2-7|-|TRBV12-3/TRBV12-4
TGTGCCAGCAGCGAGGGCTGGGCCTCCTACGAGCAGTACTTC
CASSEGWASYEQYF
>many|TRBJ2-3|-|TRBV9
TGTGCCAGCAGCACCAGACAGGGCGGGGGAGACACAGATACGCAGTATTTT
CASSTRQGGGDTDTQYF
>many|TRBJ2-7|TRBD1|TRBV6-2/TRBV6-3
TGTGCCAGCAGTGAATTCCGGGACAGGGCCTTGGATGAGCAGTACTTC
CASSEFRDRALDEQYF
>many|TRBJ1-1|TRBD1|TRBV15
TGTGCCACCAGCCCAATTAAGGCAGGGGGAAACACTGAAGCTTTCTTT
CATSPIKAGGNTEAFF
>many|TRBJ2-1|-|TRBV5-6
TGTGCCAGCAGCAGGGTTGGGACTGAGCAGTTCTTC
CASSRVGTEQFF
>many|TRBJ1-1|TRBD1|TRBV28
TGTGCCAGCAGTCCGGACAGGGCAAACACTGAAGCTTTCTTT
CASSPDRANTEAFF
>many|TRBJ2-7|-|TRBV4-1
TGCGCCAGCAGCCAATACAGGTGGTCCTTCTACGAGCAGTACTTC
CASSQYRWSFYEQYF
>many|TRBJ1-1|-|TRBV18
TGTGCCAGCTCACCAGCGGGACCGAACACTGAAGCTTTCTTT
CASSPAGPNTEAFF
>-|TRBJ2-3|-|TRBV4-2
TGTGCCAGCAGCCTGGAGGAGGGGGATACGCAGTATTTT
CASSLEEGDTQYF
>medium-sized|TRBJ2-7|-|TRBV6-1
TGTGCCAGCAGTTCCGGGTTCTCCTACGAGCAGTACTTC
CASSSGFSYEQYF
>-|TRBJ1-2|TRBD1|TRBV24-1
TGTGCCACCAGTGACTCGACAGGGGGCTGTGGCTACACCTTC
CATSDSTGGCGYTF
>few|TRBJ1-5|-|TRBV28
TGTGCCATCTTAGGGGGGTCTCAGCCCCAGCATTTT
CAILGGSQPQHF
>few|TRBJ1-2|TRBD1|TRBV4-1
TGCGCCAGCAGCCAAGTCGGACAGGGGGTCAATGGCTACACCTTC
CASSQVGQGVNGYTF
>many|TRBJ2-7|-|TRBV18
TGTGCCAGCTCACCACGGGAAGGAGCCTACGAGCAGTACTTC
CASSPREGAYEQYF
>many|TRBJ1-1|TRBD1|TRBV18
TGTGCCAGCTCACCACCGACAGGGGAGAACACTGAAGCTTTCTTT
CASSPPTGENTEAFF
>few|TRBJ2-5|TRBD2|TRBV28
TGTGCCAGCAGTTCAACTAGCGGTCAATACCAAGAGACCCAGTACTTC
CASSSTSGQYQETQYF
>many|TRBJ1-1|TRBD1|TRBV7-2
TGTGCCAGCAGCTTAGTAGGGACAGTTCCTGAAGCTTTCTTT
CASSLVGTVPEAFF
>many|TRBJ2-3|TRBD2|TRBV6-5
TGTGCCAGCAGTTACCAGCGGGGGGCAGATACGCAGTATTTT
CASSYQRGADTQYF
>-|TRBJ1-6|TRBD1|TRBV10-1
TGCGCCACCAGCCAGGACAGGTCTTCACCCCTCCACTTT
CATSQDRSSPLHF
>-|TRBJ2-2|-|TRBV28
TGTGCCAGCAGTCCCTCTAGCGCAAGCGGGGAGCTGTTTTTT
CASSPSSASGELFF
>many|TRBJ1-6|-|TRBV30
TGTGCCTGGAGTGTGGTCCTTGACCTGTGGTATAATTCACCCCTCCACTTT
CAWSVVLDLWYNSPLHF
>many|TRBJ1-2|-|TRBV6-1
TGTGCCAGCAGCGTAGGTACAGGGAAAGGCTACACCTTC
CASSVGTGKGYTF
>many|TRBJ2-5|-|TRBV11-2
TGTGCCAGCAGCCTCGACTGGGGTAACGGAGAGACCCAGTACTTC
CASSLDWGNGETQYF
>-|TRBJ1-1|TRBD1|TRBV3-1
TGTGCCAGCAGTCCTCCGGGACAGGCGAACACTGAAGCTTTCTTT
CASSPPGQANTEAFF
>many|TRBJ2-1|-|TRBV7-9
TGTGCCAGCAGCTACCAGCGTCGGGGCAATGAGCAGTTCTTC
CASSYQRRGNEQFF
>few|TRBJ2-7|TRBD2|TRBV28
TGTGCCAGCAGCAACGTACTAGCGGGGGCAGGGGAGCAGTACTTC
CASSNVLAGAGEQYF
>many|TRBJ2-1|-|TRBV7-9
TGTGCCAGCAGCTTATCAGACTACGCGCAGTTCTTC
CASSLSDYAQFF
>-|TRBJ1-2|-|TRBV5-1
TGCGCCAGCAGCCCCGGTTGTGCGACAGCGAATGGCTACACCTTC
CASSPGCATANGYTF
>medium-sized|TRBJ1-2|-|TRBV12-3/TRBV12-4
TGTGCCAGCAGTTTGACAGAGGGTGGGGGCTACACCTTC
CASSLTEGGGYTF
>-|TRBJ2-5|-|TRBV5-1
TGCGCCAGCAGCTCGGTATACAGCGGATACCAAGAGACCCAGTACTTC
CASSSVYSGYQETQYF
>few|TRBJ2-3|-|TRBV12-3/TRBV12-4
TGTGCCAGCAGCAGAGCCGGGGCTCCAGATACGCAGTATTTT
CASSRAGAPDTQYF
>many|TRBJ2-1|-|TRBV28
TGTGCCAGCAGTATACAGGGCTCCTACAATGAGCAGTTCTTC
CASSIQGSYNEQFF
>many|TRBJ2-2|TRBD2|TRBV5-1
TGCGCCAGCAGCCCTGGGACTAGCGGGAGCCATCCCGGGGGGGGGGAGCTGTTTTTT
CASSPGTSGSHPGGGELFF
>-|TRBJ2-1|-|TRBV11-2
TGTGCCAGCGGGGGGGGCACCAGCTCCTACAATGAGCAGTTCTTC
CASGGGTSSYNEQFF